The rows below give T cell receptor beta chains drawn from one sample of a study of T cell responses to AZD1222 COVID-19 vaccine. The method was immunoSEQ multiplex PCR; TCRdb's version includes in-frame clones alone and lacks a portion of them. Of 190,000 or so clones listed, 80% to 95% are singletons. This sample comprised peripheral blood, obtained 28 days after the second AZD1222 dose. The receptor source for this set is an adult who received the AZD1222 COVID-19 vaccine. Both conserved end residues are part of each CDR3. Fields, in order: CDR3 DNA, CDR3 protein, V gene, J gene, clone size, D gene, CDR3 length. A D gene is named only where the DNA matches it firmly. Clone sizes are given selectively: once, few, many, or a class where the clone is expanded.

TGTGCCAGCAGCTTCCCAGGGACGGCGGGAAACACCATATATTTT	CASSFPGTAGNTIYF	TRBV5-4	TRBJ1-3	.	.	15
TGTGCCAGCAGTTCCCAGAACACTGAAGCTTTCTTT	CASSSQNTEAFF	TRBV28	TRBJ1-1	.	.	12
TGTGCCACCAGTGATACCGGGGCCGGTTCACCCCTCCACTTT	CATSDTGAGSPLHF	TRBV24-1	TRBJ1-6	.	.	14
TGTGCCAGCAGCCAAACAGGGGGAATCTATGGCTACACCTTC	CASSQTGGIYGYTF	TRBV4-2	TRBJ1-2	.	TRBD1	14
TGCGCCAGCAGCCAAGCCCGACGGGACGGTGCAATAGATGAAAAACTGTTTTTT	CASSQARRDGAIDEKLFF	TRBV4-1	TRBJ1-4	once	.	18
TGTGCCAGCAGCTTAAATCGCGTGGTATCCCTCTCCTACGAGCAGTACTTC	CASSLNRVVSLSYEQYF	TRBV11-2	TRBJ2-7	.	.	17
TGCAGCGTTGTATGGGGATGGCCCTACGAGCAGTACTTC	CSVVWGWPYEQYF	TRBV29-1	TRBJ2-7	.	.	13
TGTGCCAGTAGTATCCCCGGGGCAGGGGATGAAAAACTGTTTTTT	CASSIPGAGDEKLFF	TRBV19	TRBJ1-4	.	.	15
TGTGCCAGCAGCCCCTGGTCGGGTTCACCCCTCCACTTT	CASSPWSGSPLHF	TRBV7-2	TRBJ1-6	.	.	13
TGTGCCAGCAGTTACGTAGCGGGCCCCACAGATACGCAGTATTTT	CASSYVAGPTDTQYF	TRBV6-2/TRBV6-3	TRBJ2-3	.	TRBD2	15
TGTGCCAGCAGCCAAGACGGGGGGAGCACAGATACGCAGTATTTT	CASSQDGGSTDTQYF	TRBV3-1/TRBV3-2	TRBJ2-3	few	TRBD2	15
TGTGCCAGCAGCTGGGAGGATCTCCACAATGAGCAGTTCTTC	CASSWEDLHNEQFF	TRBV11-1	TRBJ2-1	.	.	14
TGTGCCAGCAGCCAAGCGTCGCGGCGGGACGGCACAGATACGCAGTATTTT	CASSQASRRDGTDTQYF	TRBV3-1/TRBV3-2	TRBJ2-3	.	.	17